This TCR beta chain stems from a study of blood T cell repertoires in COVID-19. Study information: Collection of acute and convalescent COVID-19 samples took place in the United States, Italy and Spain. PBMCs, B-cell-depleted T cells, or T cells were the source of the cDNA or gDNA that made up the material.

Per the germline V gene, CDR1 is SEHNR and CDR2 is FQNEAQ (reference sequence). V was cut by 10 bases and J by 0 bases, with 12 bases left in between. The CDR3 runs 13 residues. Original handling: Scientists estimated how many nucleated cells there were by amplifying reference gene primers. Produced via immunoSEQ multiplex PCR; TCRdb's table is partial and in-frame only. D and trimming come from the DNA, and the V and J calls and clone size come from that table. The table lists under 300,000 clones, approximately 83% of them singletons. The V call is TRBV7-9, the J call TRBJ2-5, with D uncertain. The sequenced sample consisted of peripheral blood. This clonotype was sampled from a woman in her 70s with acute or convalescent COVID-19. The CDR3 coding sequence is TGTGCCACAACCACGGTCAACCAAGAGACCCAGTACTTC. Translating it yields CATTTVNQETQYF. Complete variable domain (other parts from reference TRBV7-9 and TRBJ2-5): DTGVSQNPRHKITKRGQNVTFRCDPISEHNRLYWYRQTLGQGPEFLTYFQNEAQLEKSRLLSDRFSAERPKGSFSTLEIQRTEQGDSAMYLCATTTVNQETQYFGPGTRLLVL.